Following are 17 T cell receptor beta chains from one sample sequenced in a study of shared clonotypes between healthy human individuals. Sequenced by immunoSEQ multiplex PCR; TCRdb stores in-frame clones only, minus some. The sample records around 1,000,000 clones, around 77% being singletons. The sample consisted of memory CD4+ T cells from PBMCs. Subset given: CD45RA-negative fraction. The receptors originated from a man between 18 and 35 years old in good health. Some clones in this sample may be carry-over from other donors' samples.

V gene TRBV18 combines with J gene TRBJ1-4; no firm D call. The CDR3 contains 15 residues. Trimming pared 3 bases from V and 8 bases from J, leaving 16 bases between. Looked up from germline, CDR1 is KGHSH and CDR2 is LQKENI. In DNA, the CDR3 is TGTGCCAGCTCACCGAATAAAGGGTCGGAGGAAAAACTGTTTTTT. This translates into CASSPNKGSEEKLFF.

The V gene is TRBV6-1, the J gene TRBJ1-4, with a possible D match to TRBD1 (6 bases). Trimming removed 6 bases at V and 4 bases at J, with 9 bases between. Germline V CDR1 and CDR2: MNHNS, SASEGT. The CDR3 totals 13 residues. As DNA, the CDR3 is TGTGCCAGCAGACAGGGCAATAATGAAAAACTGTTTTTT. It encodes CASRQGNNEKLFF.

This chain joins TRBV29-1 and TRBJ2-3; maybe TRBD2 (5 bases). V was trimmed by 5 bases and J by 6 bases, leaving 12 bases between them. The CDR3 contains 12 residues. Germline CDR1 is SQVTM and CDR2 is ANQGSEA. This CDR3 reads CSVSLGTDTQYF. The CDR3 DNA is TGCAGCGTTTCACTAGGTACGGATACGCAGTATTTT.

This rearrangement joins TRBV27 to TRBJ1-1; TRBD1 might be the D (5 bases). The CDR3 runs to 16 residues. CDR1 and CDR2 (germline): MNHEY, SMNVEV (reference sequence). Trimming shortened V by 3 bases and J by 4 bases, and 18 bases separated the two germline ends. This chain's CDR3 is CASSFAGRGLFTEAFF. The CDR3 DNA reads as TGTGCCAGCAGTTTCGCGGGAAGGGGCCTCTTCACTGAAGCTTTCTTT.

The chain links TRBV4-3 to TRBJ2-3; 7 nucleotides align to TRBD2. The germline V gene encodes CDR1 LGHNA and CDR2 YSLEER. With V trimmed by 1 base and J by 0 bases, 4 bases remained unmatched. This CDR3 contains 16 residues. CDR3 in DNA: TGCGCCAGCAGCCAAGCGGGGGGTCAGAGCACAGATACGCAGTATTTT. Encoded protein: CASSQAGGQSTDTQYF.

This chain links TRBV7-2 with TRBJ1-5; D remains ambiguous. Trimming stripped 3 bases from V and 5 bases from J, with 17 bases between. The CDR3 has 16 residues. Germline assignment: CDR1 SGHTA and CDR2 FQGNSA. Written as DNA, the CDR3 is TGTGCCAGCAGCTTGATGAGTGGGCCGGTGGATCAGCCCCAGCATTTT. Translation: CASSLMSGPVDQPQHF. Filled out from reference TRBV7-2 and TRBJ1-5, the complete variable domain reads GAGVSQSPSNKVTEKGKDVELRCDPISGHTALYWYRQSLGQGLEFLIYFQGNSAPDKSGLPSDRFSAERTGGSVSTLTIQRTQQEDSAVYLCASSLMSGPVDQPQHFGDGTRLSIL.

This clone was counted a few times. The chain is built from TRBV6-5 and TRBJ1-4, with D tentatively TRBD1 (6 bases). CDR3 length equals 14 residues. V lost 6 bases and J 10 bases, leaving 18 bases between the germline ends. CDR1 and CDR2 from the germline V gene are MNHEY and SVGAGI. CDR3 loop: CASRSGGGKGKLFF. CDR3 coding DNA: TGTGCCAGCAGGAGCGGGGGCGGGAAGGGAAAACTGTTTTTT.

The V and J genes are TRBV2 and TRBJ1-1; D is undetermined. V dropped 2 bases and J dropped 3 bases, with 7 bases sitting between them. Looked up from germline, CDR1 is SNHLY and CDR2 is FYNNEI. The CDR3 covers 13 residues. CDR3 sequence: CASSESRYTEAFF. CDR3 sequence (DNA): TGTGCCAGCAGTGAAAGTAGATACACTGAAGCTTTCTTT.

CDR3 region: CARSLGENTEAFF. In nucleotides, the CDR3 is TGTGCCAGAAGCTTGGGGGAGAACACTGAAGCTTTCTTT. The chain uses TRBV5-3 and TRBJ1-1; the D is unclear. TRBV5-3 is placed among ORFs of uncertain function. With 0 bases removed from V and 1 base from J, the gap between germline ends came to 4 bases. The CDR3 loop spans 13 amino acids.

CDR3 in DNA: TGTGCCAGCAGGGAGCAGGAGGGGTATGGCTACACCTTC. This codes for CASREQEGYGYTF. This chain joins TRBV2 and TRBJ1-2, with D possibly matching TRBD1 (5 bases). CDR1 is SNHLY, CDR2 FYNNEI, per germline. This CDR3 region has 13 residues. V shed 6 bases and J shed 5 bases, with 13 bases lying between them.

In this sample, this clone turned up a few times. This sequence joins TRBV28 and TRBJ2-7; no firm D call. This CDR3 has 15 residues. Germline V lookup: CDR1 MDHEN, CDR2 SYDVKM. V was cut by 4 bases and J by 2 bases, with 15 bases left in between. The DNA for the CDR3 is TGTGCCAGCAGTTCCAGCGCAGCGAACACCTACGAGCAGTACTTC. It codes for CASSSSAANTYEQYF. The full variable domain, in which reference TRBV28 and TRBJ2-7 provide the parts outside the CDR3, is DVKVTQSSRYLVKRTGEKVFLECVQDMDHENMFWYRQDPGLGLRLIYFSYDVKMKEKGDIPEGYSVSREKKERFSLILESASTNQTSMYLCASSSSAANTYEQYFGPGTRLTVT.

This CDR3 reads CASSYATGLEQFF. CDR3 coding DNA: TGTGCCAGCAGTTACGCGACAGGGCTGGAGCAGTTCTTC. The chain couples TRBV6-6 to TRBJ2-1, with TRBD1 identical over 7 bases. Trimming cost V 2 bases and J 10 bases; bases outside gene matches: 5. Per germline, CDR1 MNHNY and CDR2 SVGAGI (reference sequence). The CDR3 is 13 residues long.

The chain couples TRBV6-5 to TRBJ2-4; TRBD2 agrees at 7 bases. Trimming removed 4 bases from V and 0 bases from J; junction bases left unmatched: 3. Germline assignment: CDR1 MNHEY and CDR2 SVGAGI. The CDR3 consists of 15 residues. CDR3 sequence: CASSSSGLAKNIQYF. In nucleotides, the CDR3 is TGTGCCAGCAGTTCTAGCGGTTTAGCCAAAAACATTCAGTACTTC.

The V call is TRBV7-3, the J call TRBJ1-1; no definite D call. The CDR3 has 14 residues. V was pared by 2 bases and J by 0 bases, with 7 bases between. CDR1 is SGHTA and CDR2 is FQGTGA in the germline V gene. This CDR3 is CASSLLGLNTEAFF. CDR3 coding DNA: TGTGCCAGCAGCTTACTAGGGCTGAACACTGAAGCTTTCTTT. Using reference TRBV7-3 and TRBJ1-1 for the parts outside the CDR3, the full variable domain is GAGVSQTPSNKVTEKGKYVELRCDPISGHTALYWYRQSLGQGPEFLIYFQGTGAADDSGLPNDRFFAVRPEGSVSTLKIQRTERGDSAVYLCASSLLGLNTEAFFGQGTRLTVV.

The gene calls are TRBV27 and TRBJ2-7; D possibly uses TRBD1 or TRBD2 (5 bases each). This CDR3 has 16 residues. Germline CDR1 and CDR2: MNHEY and SMNVEV (reference sequence). V was trimmed by 4 bases and J by 3 bases, leaving 19 bases between them. The CDR3 loop is CASSSSLRDGNYEQYF. The CDR3, as DNA: TGTGCCAGCAGTTCGTCTCTCCGGGACGGCAACTACGAGCAGTACTTC.

The gene calls are TRBV6-5 and TRBJ2-5, with D perhaps TRBD2 (6 bases). CDR3 size: 14 residues. Trimming cost V 6 bases and J 4 bases, with 15 bases left between them. Looked up from germline, CDR1 is MNHEY and CDR2 is SVGAGI. The CDR3 region has the DNA TGTGCCAGCAGATCGCGGGGCCGGCGAGAGACCCAGTACTTC. As protein: CASRSRGRRETQYF.

This chain connects TRBV10-3 to TRBJ2-7; either TRBD1 or TRBD2 may fit D (5 bases each). Trimming took 0 bases from V and 0 from J, leaving 9 bases between them. CDR1 ENHRY and CDR2 SYGVKD come from the germline V gene. The CDR3 is 15 residues long. The DNA for the CDR3 is TGTGCCATCAGTGAGTCGAATGGGGGCTCCTACGAGCAGTACTTC. Residues: CAISESNGGSYEQYF.